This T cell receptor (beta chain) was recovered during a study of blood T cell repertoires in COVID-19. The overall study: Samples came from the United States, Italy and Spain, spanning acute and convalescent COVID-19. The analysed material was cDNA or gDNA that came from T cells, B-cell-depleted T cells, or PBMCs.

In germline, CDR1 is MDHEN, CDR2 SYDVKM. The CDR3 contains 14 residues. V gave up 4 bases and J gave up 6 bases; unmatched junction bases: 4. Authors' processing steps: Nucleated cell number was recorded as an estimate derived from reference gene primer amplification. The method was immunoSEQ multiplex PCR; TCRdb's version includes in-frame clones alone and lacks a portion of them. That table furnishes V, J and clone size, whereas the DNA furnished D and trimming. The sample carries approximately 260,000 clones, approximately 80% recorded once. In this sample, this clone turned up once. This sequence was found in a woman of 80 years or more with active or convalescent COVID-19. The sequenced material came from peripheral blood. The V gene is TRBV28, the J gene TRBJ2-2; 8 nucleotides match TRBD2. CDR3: CASSSIAGPGELFF. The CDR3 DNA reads TGTGCCAGCAGTTCCATAGCGGGGCCCGGGGAGCTGTTTTTT.